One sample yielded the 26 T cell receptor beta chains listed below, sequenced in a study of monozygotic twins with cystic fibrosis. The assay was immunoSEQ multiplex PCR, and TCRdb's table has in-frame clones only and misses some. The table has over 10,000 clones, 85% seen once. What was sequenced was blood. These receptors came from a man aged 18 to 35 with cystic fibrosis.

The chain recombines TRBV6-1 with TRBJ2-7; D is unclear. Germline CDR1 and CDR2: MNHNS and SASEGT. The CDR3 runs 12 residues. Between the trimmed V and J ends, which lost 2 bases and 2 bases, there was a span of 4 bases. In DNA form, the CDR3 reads TGTGCCAGCAGTGAACCTACCTACGAGCAGTACTTC. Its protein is CASSEPTYEQYF.

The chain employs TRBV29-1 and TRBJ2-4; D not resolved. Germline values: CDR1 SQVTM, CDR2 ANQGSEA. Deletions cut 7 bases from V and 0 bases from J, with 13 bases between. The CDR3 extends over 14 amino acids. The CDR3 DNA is TGCAGCGCCCGGGCGGCACTAGCCAAAAACATTCAGTACTTC. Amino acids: CSARAALAKNIQYF.

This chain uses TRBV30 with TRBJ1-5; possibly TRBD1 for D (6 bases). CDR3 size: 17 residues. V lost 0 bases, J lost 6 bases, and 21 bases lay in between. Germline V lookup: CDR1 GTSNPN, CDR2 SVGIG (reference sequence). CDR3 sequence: CAWSVGQGLQTGQPQHF. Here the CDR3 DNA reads TGTGCCTGGAGTGTAGGGCAGGGGCTGCAAACTGGTCAGCCCCAGCATTTT.

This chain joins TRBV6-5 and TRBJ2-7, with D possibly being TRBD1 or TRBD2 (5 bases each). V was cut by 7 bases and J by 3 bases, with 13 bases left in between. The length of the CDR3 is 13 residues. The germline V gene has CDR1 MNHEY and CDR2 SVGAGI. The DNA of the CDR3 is TGTGCCAGCACCTCCGAGGGGAGCTACGAGCAGTACTTC. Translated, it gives CASTSEGSYEQYF.

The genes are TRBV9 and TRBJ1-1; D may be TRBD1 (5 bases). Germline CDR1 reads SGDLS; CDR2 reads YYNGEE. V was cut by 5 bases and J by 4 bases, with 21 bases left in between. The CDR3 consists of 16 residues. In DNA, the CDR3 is TGTGCCAGCAGGTTCGGGGACTCTAAGATGGGCACTGAAGCTTTCTTT. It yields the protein CASRFGDSKMGTEAFF.

CDR3 in DNA: TGCGCCAGCAGCCAAGATAGGCCAGGGGAGGGCTACGAGCAGTACTTC. This encodes CASSQDRPGEGYEQYF. The gene calls are TRBV4-3 and TRBJ2-7, with D tentatively TRBD2 (7 bases). CDR3 size: 16 residues. Trimming took off 0 bases at V and 3 bases at J, with 15 bases between the two ends. Germline CDR1 reads LGHNA; CDR2 reads YSLEER.

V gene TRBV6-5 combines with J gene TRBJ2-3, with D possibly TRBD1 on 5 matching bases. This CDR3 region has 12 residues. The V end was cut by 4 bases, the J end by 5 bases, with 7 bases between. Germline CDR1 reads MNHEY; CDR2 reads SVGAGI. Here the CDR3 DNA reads TGTGCCAGCAGTTCCGACAGAGATACGCAGTATTTT. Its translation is CASSSDRDTQYF.

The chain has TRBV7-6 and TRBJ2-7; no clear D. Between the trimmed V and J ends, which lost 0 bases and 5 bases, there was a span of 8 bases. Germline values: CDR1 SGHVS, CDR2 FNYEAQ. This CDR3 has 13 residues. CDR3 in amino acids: CASSLALSNEQYF. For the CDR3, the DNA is TGTGCCAGCAGCTTAGCGCTGTCGAACGAGCAGTACTTC.

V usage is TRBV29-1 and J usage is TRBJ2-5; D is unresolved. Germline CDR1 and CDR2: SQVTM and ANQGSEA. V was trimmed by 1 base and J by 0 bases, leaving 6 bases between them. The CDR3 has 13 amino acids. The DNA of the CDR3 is TGCAGCGTTGAAGGTGGCAACCAAGAGACCCAGTACTTC. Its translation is CSVEGGNQETQYF.

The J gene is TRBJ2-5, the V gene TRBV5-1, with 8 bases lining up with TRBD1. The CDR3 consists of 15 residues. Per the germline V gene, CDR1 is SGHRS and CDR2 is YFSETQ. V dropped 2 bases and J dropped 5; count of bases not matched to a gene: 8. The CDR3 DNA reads TGCGCCAGCAGCTTTACAGGGGGAGAGATCGAGACCCAGTACTTC. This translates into CASSFTGGEIETQYF.

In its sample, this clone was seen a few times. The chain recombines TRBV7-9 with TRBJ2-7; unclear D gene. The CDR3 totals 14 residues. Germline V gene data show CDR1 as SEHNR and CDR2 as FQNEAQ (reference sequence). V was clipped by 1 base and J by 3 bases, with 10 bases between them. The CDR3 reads CASSLGRGNYEQYF. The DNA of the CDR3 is TGTGCCAGCAGCTTAGGCCGCGGAAACTACGAGCAGTACTTC.

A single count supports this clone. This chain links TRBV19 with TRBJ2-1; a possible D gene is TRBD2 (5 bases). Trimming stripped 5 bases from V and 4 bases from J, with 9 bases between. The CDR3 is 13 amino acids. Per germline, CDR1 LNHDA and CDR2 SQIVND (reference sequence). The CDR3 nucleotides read TGTGCCAGTAGTCCCGGGGAATACAATGAGCAGTTCTTC. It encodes CASSPGEYNEQFF.

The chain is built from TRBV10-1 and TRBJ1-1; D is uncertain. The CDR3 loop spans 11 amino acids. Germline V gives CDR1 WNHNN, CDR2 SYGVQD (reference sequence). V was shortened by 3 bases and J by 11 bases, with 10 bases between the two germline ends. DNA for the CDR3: TGCGCCAGCAGTGATATGGGTTACGCTTTCTTT. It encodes CASSDMGYAFF.

CDR3 amino acids: CASSLEGTDNSPLHF. The DNA of the CDR3 is TGCGCCAGCAGCTTGGAGGGTACGGATAATTCACCCCTCCACTTT. The chain uses TRBV5-1 and TRBJ1-6; D is ambiguous. Germline CDR1 SGHRS, CDR2 YFSETQ. V was shortened by 0 bases and J by 5 bases, with 9 bases between the two germline ends. The CDR3 loop spans 15 amino acids.

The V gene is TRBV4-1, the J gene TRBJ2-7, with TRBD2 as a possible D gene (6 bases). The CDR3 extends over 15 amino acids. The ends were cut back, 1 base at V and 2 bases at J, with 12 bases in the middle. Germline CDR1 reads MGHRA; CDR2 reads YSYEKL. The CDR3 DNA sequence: TGCGCCAGCAGCCAAGTGGGGCGGGGAGCCTACGAGCAGTACTTC. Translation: CASSQVGRGAYEQYF.

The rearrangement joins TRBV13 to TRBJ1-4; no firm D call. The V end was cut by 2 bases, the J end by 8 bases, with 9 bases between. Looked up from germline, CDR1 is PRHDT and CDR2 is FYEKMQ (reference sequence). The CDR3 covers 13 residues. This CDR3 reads CASSLRGHEKLFF. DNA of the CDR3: TGTGCCAGCAGCTTACGGGGTCACGAAAAACTGTTTTTT.

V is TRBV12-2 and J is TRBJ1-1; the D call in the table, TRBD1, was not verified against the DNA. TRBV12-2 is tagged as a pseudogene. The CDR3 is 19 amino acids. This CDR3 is CASRLAWIPGATKNTEAFF. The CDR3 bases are TGTGCAAGTCGCTTAGCGTGGATCCCAGGGGCAACGAAGAACACTGAAGCTTTCTTT.

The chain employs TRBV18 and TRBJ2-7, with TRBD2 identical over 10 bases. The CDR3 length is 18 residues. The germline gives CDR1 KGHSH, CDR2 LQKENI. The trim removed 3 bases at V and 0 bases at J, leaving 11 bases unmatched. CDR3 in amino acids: CASSPLRRLAGASYEQYF. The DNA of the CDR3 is TGTGCCAGCTCACCTCTAAGAAGACTAGCGGGCGCCTCCTACGAGCAGTACTTC.

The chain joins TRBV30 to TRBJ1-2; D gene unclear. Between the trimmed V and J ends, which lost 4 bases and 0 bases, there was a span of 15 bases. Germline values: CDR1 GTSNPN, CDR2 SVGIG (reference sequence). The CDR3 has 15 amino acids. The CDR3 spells CAWNRIAGTNYGYTF. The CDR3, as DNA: TGTGCCTGGAACAGAATCGCCGGAACTAACTATGGCTACACCTTC. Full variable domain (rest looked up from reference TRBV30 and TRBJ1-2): SQTIHQWPATLVQPVGSPLSLECTVEGTSNPNLYWYRQAAGRGLQLLFYSVGIGQISSEVPQNLSASRPQDRQFILSSKKLLLSDSGFYLCAWNRIAGTNYGYTFGSGTRLTVV.

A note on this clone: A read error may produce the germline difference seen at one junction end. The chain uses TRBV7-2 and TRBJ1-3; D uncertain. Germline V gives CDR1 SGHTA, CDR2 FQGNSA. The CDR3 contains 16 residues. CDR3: CASSSDTAYSGSTIYF. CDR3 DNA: TGTGCCAGCAGCTCCGACACCGCTTATTCTGGAAGCACCATATATTTT.

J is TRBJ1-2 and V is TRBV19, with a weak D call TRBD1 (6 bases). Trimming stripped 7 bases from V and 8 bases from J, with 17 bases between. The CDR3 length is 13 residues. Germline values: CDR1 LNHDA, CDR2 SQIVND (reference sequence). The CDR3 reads CASMDRSSSGYTF. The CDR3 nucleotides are TGTGCCAGTATGGACAGAAGCTCCTCCGGCTACACCTTC.

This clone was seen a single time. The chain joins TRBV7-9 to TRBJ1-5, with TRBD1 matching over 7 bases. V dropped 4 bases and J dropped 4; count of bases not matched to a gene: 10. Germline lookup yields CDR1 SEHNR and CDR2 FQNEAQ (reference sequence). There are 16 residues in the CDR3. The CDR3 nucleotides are TGTGCCAGCAGCTCCTTAGACAGGGTGGGGAATCAGCCCCAGCATTTT. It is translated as CASSSLDRVGNQPQHF. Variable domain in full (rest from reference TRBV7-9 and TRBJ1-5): DTGVSQNPRHKITKRGQNVTFRCDPISEHNRLYWYRQTLGQGPEFLTYFQNEAQLEKSRLLSDRFSAERPKGSFSTLEIQRTEQGDSAMYLCASSSLDRVGNQPQHFGDGTRLSIL.

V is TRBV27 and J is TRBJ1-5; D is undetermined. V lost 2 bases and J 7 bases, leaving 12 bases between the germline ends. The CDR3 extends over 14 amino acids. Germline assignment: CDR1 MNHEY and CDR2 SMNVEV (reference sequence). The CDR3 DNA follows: TGTGCCAGCAGTTTAAACGAGCTCAACCAGCCCCAGCATTTT. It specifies CASSLNELNQPQHF.

CDR3 bases: TGCAGCGTAGACCCGGGAGGAGAGACCCAGTACTTC. This translates into CSVDPGGETQYF. This chain joins TRBV29-1 and TRBJ2-5, with TRBD2 matching over 7 bases. The CDR3 extends over 12 amino acids. Germline trimming cut 6 bases from V and 4 bases from J; bases unmatched to any gene: 5. Per germline, CDR1 SQVTM and CDR2 ANQGSEA.

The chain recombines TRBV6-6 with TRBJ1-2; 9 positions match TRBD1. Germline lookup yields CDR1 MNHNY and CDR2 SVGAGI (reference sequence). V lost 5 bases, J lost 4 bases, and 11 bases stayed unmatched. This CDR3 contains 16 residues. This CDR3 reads CASSPPGQGRFYGYTF. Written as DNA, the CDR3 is TGTGCCAGCAGTCCCCCCGGACAGGGGCGATTCTATGGCTACACCTTC.

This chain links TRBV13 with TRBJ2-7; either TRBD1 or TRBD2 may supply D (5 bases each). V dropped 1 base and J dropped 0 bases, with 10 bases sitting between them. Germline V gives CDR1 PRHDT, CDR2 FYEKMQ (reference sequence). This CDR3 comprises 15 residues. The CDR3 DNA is TGTGCCAGCAGCTTAGCAGGGACCAACTCCTACGAGCAGTACTTC. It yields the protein CASSLAGTNSYEQYF.